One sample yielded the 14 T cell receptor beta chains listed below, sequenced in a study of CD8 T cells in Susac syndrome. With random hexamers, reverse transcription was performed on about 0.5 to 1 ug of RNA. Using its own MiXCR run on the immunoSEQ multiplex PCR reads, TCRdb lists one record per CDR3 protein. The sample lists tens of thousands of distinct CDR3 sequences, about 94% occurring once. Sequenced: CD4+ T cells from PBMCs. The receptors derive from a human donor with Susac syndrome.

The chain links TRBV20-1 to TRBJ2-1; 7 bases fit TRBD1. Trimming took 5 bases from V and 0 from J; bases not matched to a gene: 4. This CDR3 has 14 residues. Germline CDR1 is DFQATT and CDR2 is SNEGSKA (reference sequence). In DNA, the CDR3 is TGCAGTGCTCAGGGGGATAGCTCCTACAATGAGCAGTTCTTC. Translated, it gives CSAQGDSSYNEQFF.

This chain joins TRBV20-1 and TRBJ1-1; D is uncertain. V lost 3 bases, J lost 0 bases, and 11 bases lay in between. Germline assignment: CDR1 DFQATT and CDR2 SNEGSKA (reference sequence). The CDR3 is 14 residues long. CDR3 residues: CSASKGRVNTEAFF. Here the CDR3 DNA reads TGCAGTGCTAGCAAAGGACGGGTGAACACTGAAGCTTTCTTT.

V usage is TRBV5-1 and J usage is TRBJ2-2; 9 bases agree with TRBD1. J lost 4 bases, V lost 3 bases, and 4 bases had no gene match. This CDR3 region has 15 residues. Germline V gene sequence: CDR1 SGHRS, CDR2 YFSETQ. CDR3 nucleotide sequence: TGCGCCAGCAGCTGGACAGGGGTGGGCACCGGGGAGCTGTTTTTT. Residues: CASSWTGVGTGELFF. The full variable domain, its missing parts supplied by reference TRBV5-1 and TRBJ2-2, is KAGVTQTPRYLIKTRGQQVTLSCSPISGHRSVSWYQQTPGQGLQFLFEYFSETQRNKGNFPGRFSGRQFSNSRSEMNVSTLELGDSALYLCASSWTGVGTGELFFGEGSRLTVL.

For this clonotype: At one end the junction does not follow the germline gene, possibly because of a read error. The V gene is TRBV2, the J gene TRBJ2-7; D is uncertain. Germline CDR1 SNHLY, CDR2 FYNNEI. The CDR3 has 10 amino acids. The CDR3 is CASSRGEEYF. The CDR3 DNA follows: TGTGCCAGCAGCCGTGGCGAGGAGTACTTC.

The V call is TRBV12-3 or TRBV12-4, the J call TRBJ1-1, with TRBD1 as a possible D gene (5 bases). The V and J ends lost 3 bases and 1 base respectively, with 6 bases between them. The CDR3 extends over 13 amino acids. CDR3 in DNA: TGTGCCAGCAGTTTGACAGAGAACACTGAAGCTTTCTTT. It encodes CASSLTENTEAFF.

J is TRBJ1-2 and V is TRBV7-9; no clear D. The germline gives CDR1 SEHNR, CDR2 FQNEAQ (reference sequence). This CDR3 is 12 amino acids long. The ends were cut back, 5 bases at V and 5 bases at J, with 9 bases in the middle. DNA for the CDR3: TGTGCCAGCAGCCCGGAACGATATGGCTACACCTTC. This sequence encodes CASSPERYGYTF.

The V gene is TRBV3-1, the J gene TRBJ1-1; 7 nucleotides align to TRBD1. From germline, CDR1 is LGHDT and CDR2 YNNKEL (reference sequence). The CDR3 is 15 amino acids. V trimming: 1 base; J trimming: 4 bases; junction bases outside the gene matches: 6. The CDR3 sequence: CASSQGAGGVTEAFF. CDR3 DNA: TGTGCCAGCAGCCAAGGCGCAGGGGGGGTCACTGAAGCTTTCTTT.

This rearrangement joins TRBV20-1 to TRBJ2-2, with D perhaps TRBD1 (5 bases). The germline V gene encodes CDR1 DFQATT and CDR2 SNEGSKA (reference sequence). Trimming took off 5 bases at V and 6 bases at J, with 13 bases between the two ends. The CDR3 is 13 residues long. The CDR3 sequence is CSAEPRVPGELFF. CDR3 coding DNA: TGCAGTGCTGAACCCAGGGTACCCGGGGAGCTGTTTTTT.

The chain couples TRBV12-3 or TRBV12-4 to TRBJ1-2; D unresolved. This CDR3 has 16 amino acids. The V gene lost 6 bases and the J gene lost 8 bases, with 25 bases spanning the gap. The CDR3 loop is CASSPSISRPEYGYTF. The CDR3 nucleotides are TGTGCCAGCAGCCCATCCATCAGCAGACCCGAGTACGGCTACACCTTC.

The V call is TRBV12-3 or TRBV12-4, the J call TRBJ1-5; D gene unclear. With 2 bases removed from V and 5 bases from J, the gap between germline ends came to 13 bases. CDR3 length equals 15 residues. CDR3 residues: CASSLRSEPHQPQHF. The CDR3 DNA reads TGTGCCAGCAGTTTAAGGTCCGAGCCCCATCAGCCCCAGCATTTT.

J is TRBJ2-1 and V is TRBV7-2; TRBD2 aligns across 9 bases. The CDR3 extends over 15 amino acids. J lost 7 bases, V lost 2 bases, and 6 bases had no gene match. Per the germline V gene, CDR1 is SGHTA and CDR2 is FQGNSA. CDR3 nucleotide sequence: TGTGCCAGCAGCTTAATGGCGGGGGGGCCAAATGAGCAGTTCTTC. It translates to CASSLMAGGPNEQFF.

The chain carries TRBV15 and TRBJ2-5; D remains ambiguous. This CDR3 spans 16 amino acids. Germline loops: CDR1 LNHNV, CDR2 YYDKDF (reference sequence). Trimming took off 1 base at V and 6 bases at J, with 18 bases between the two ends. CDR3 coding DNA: TGTGCCACCAGCAGAGCTAATCCGGGCCCCTCGAAGACCCAGTACTTC. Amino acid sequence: CATSRANPGPSKTQYF.

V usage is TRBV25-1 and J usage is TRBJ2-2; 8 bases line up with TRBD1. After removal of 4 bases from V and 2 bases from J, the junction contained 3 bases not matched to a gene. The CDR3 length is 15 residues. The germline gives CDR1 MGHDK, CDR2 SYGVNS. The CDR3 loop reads CASSGTGGNTGELFF. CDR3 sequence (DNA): TGTGCCAGCAGTGGCACAGGGGGAAACACCGGGGAGCTGTTTTTT.

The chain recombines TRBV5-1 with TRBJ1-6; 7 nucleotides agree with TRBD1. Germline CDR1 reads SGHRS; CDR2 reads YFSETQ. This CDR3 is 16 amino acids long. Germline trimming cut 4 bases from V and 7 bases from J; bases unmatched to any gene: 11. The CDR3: CASSLEGASDNSPLHF. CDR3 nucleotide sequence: TGCGCCAGCAGCCTAGAGGGGGCCTCAGACAATTCACCCCTCCACTTT.